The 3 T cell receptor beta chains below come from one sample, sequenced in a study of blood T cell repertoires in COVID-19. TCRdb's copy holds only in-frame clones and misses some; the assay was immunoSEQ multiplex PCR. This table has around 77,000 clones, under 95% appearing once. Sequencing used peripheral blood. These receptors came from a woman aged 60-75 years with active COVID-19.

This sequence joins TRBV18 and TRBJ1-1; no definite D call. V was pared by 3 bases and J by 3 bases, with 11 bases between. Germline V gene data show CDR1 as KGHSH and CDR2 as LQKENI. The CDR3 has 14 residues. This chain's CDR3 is CASSPWTRDTEAFF. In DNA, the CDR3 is TGTGCCAGCTCACCCTGGACGAGGGACACTGAAGCTTTCTTT.

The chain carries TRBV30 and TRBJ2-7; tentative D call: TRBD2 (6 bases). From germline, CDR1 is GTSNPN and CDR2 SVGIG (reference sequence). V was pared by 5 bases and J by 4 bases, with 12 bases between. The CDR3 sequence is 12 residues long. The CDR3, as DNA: TGTGCCTGGGCCAGTGGGAGGTACGAGCAGTACTTC. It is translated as CAWASGRYEQYF.

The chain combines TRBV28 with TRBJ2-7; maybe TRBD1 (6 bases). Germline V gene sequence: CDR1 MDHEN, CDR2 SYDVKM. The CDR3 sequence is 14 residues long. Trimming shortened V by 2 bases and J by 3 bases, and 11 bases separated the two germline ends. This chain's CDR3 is CASSLPGEYYEQYF. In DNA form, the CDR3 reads TGTGCCAGCAGTTTACCAGGGGAGTACTACGAGCAGTACTTC.